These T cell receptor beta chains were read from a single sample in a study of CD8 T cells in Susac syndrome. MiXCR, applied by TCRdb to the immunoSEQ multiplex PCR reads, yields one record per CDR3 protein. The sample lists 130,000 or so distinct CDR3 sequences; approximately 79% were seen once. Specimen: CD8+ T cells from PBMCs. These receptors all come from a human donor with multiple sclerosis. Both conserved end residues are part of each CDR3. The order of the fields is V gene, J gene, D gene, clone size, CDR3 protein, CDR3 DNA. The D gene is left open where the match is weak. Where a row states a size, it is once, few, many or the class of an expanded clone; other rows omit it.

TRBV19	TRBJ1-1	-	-	CASKAGLHTEAFF	TGTGCCAGTAAAGCAGGTCTGCACACTGAAGCTTTCTTT
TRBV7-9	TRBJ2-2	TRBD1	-	CASSRTGDTGELFF	TGTGCCAGCAGCAGGACAGGGGACACCGGGGAGCTGTTTTTT
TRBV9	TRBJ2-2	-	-	CASSRRTDTGELFF	TGTGCCAGCAGCCGAAGGACCGACACCGGGGAGCTGTTTTTT
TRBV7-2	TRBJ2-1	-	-	CASSLGLGGRGEFF	TGTGCCAGCAGCTTAGGCCTCGGGGGCCGAGGGGAGTTCTTC
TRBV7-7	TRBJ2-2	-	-	CASSLDHVGELFF	TGTGCTAGCAGCTTAGATCATGTCGGGGAGCTGTTTTTT
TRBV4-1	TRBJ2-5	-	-	CASSQDSGVETQYF	TGCGCCAGCAGCCAAGATTCGGGAGTAGAGACCCAGTACTTC
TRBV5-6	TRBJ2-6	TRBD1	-	CASSLGGQGPSSGANVLTF	TGTGCCAGCAGCTTGGGAGGACAGGGCCCTTCCTCTGGGGCCAACGTCCTGACTTTC
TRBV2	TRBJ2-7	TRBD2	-	CATLRSGGQYEQYF	TGTGCCACCCTCCGGTCGGGGGGGCAATACGAGCAGTACTTC
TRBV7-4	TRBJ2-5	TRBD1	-	CASSFGSIDRGSVETQYF	TGTGCCAGCAGCTTCGGGAGCATCGACAGGGGGAGTGTGGAGACCCAGTACTTC
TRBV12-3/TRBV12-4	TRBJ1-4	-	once	CASSLVQGWEKLFF	TGTGCCAGCAGTTTGGTGCAGGGTTGGGAAAAACTGTTTTTT
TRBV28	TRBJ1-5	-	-	CASTLFGQGILQPQHF	TGTGCCAGCACCCTGTTTGGGCAGGGGATTCTACAGCCCCAGCATTTT
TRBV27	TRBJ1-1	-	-	CASSPTPRTSNTEAFF	TGTGCCAGCAGTCCCACCCCACGGACATCGAACACTGAAGCTTTCTTT
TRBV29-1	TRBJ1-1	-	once	CSTLERLGEAFF	TGCAGCACGTTGGAACGATTGGGTGAAGCTTTCTTT
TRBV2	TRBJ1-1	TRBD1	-	CASIRQGDTEAFF	TGTGCCAGCATCCGACAGGGCGACACTGAAGCTTTCTTT
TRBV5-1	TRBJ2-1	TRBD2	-	CASSGLAGGRNEQFF	TGCGCCAGCAGCGGATTAGCGGGAGGGAGGAATGAGCAGTTCTTC
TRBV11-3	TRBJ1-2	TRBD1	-	CASSLRATGEANYGYTF	TGTGCCAGCAGCTTGAGGGCCACAGGGGAAGCTAACTATGGCTACACCTTC
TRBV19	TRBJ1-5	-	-	CASSIDLPSNQPQHF	TGTGCCAGTAGTATCGACCTCCCCAGCAATCAGCCCCAGCATTTT
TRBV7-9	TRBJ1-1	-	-	CASSAPGDTEAFF	TGTGCCAGCAGCGCCCCAGGGGACACTGAAGCTTTCTTT
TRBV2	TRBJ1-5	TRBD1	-	CASSLTGEVGNQPQHF	TGTGCCAGCAGTCTGACAGGGGAGGTAGGCAATCAGCCCCAGCATTTT
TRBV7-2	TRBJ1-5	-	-	CASTLGPQHF	TGTGCCAGCACCCTTGGGCCCCAGCATTTT
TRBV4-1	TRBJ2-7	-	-	CASSHRKTGVYEQYF	TGCGCCAGCAGCCACCGCAAGACAGGCGTCTACGAGCAGTACTTC
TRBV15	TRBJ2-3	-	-	CATSRDEVVGGMKTDTQYF	TGTGCCACCAGCAGAGATGAGGTGGTCGGAGGAATGAAAACAGATACGCAGTATTTT
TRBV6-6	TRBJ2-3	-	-	CASTLTVSGPDTQYF	TGTGCCAGCACCTTGACGGTGTCGGGGCCAGATACGCAGTATTTT
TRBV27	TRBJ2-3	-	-	CASSLGSSIIRQYF	TGTGCCAGCAGTTTAGGTTCCAGCATTATACGGCAGTATTTT
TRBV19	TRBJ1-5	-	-	CASQFTAGGNQPQHF	TGTGCCAGCCAATTCACCGCCGGAGGCAATCAGCCCCAGCATTTT
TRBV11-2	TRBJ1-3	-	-	CASSPYRGRERSGNTIYF	TGTGCCAGCAGCCCTTATAGGGGCAGGGAAAGGTCTGGAAACACCATATATTTT
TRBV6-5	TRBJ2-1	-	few	CASSLALGYNEQFF	TGTGCCAGCAGTTTAGCCCTAGGATACAATGAGCAGTTCTTC
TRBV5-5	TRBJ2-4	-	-	CASSSIQLAKNIQYF	TGTGCCAGCAGCTCAATACAGCTAGCCAAAAACATTCAGTACTTC